Shown below are 21 T cell receptor beta chains from a single sample sequenced in a study of shared clonotypes between healthy human individuals. The assay was immunoSEQ multiplex PCR, and TCRdb's table has in-frame clones only and misses some. In the table there are about 2.3 million clones, 85% to 95% of which are singletons. Sequencing used naive CD4+ T cells from PBMCs. Subset of the sample: CD45RA+ positively selected. These receptors all stem from a man aged 18 to 30 in good health. Some clones in this sample may be carry-over from other donors' samples.

The genes are TRBV5-1 and TRBJ2-4, with D possibly being TRBD1 (5 bases). The CDR3 has 12 amino acids. Germline assignment: CDR1 SGHRS and CDR2 YFSETQ. The V gene lost 1 base and the J gene lost 11 bases, with 10 bases spanning the gap. CDR3 sequence: CASSLQGVLQYF. In DNA, the CDR3 is TGCGCCAGCAGCTTGCAAGGGGTTCTTCAGTACTTC.

The chain employs TRBV5-1 and TRBJ1-2, with D tentatively TRBD1 (5 bases). Between the trimmed V and J ends, which lost 0 bases and 8 bases, there was a span of 11 bases. The CDR3 totals 13 residues. Germline CDR1 is SGHRS and CDR2 is YFSETQ. CDR3 sequence: CASSLEGTLGYTF. The CDR3 DNA sequence: TGCGCCAGCAGCTTGGAGGGGACTTTGGGCTACACCTTC.

The gene calls are TRBV28 and TRBJ1-5; D perhaps matches TRBD1 (6 bases). Trimming removed 6 bases at V and 1 base at J, with 13 bases between. Germline CDR1 is MDHEN and CDR2 is SYDVKM. This CDR3 contains 15 residues. Written as DNA, the CDR3 is TGTGCCAGCAGCCGAGACAGGTCAAGCAATCAGCCCCAGCATTTT. Protein product: CASSRDRSSNQPQHF.

This clone turned up a few times. The rearrangement uses TRBV5-1 and TRBJ2-5, with D possibly matching TRBD2 (5 bases). The germline V and J ends were trimmed by 7 bases and 4 bases, with 20 bases remaining between them. The CDR3 loop spans 15 amino acids. Germline V lookup: CDR1 SGHRS, CDR2 YFSETQ. The chain's CDR3 is CASGSGGGGGETQYF. DNA of the CDR3: TGCGCCAGCGGTTCTGGTGGAGGAGGCGGAGAGACCCAGTACTTC.

V is TRBV5-4 and J is TRBJ2-3; no firm D call. The CDR3 covers 13 residues. Germline assignment: CDR1 SGHNT and CDR2 YYREEE (reference sequence). V was pared by 7 bases and J by 5 bases, with 14 bases between. The CDR3 loop reads CASCSFGVDTQYF. The CDR3 coding sequence is TGTGCCAGCTGCTCATTTGGGGTAGATACGCAGTATTTT.

The gene calls are TRBV6-5 and TRBJ1-2; 7 nucleotides line up with TRBD1. Germline CDR1 MNHEY, CDR2 SVGAGI. This CDR3 comprises 15 residues. J gave up 2 bases and V 0 bases, and 3 bases lay outside the gene matches. CDR3 DNA sequence: TGTGCCAGCAGTTACTCGGTGACAGGGAACTATGGCTACACCTTC. Encoded protein: CASSYSVTGNYGYTF.

The V and J genes are TRBV6-1 and TRBJ2-5; D gene uncertain. This CDR3 has 11 residues. V was cut by 7 bases and J by 5 bases, with 8 bases left in between. CDR1 is MNHNS, CDR2 SASEGT, per germline. The CDR3 here is CASNQWETQYF. CDR3 DNA sequence: TGTGCCAGCAACCAATGGGAGACCCAGTACTTC.

Of note for this clone: Other DNA sequences in this sample translate to the same CDR3. The chain joins TRBV5-1 to TRBJ1-4, with D possibly matching TRBD1 (5 bases). The V gene's germline CDR1 is SGHRS and CDR2 YFSETQ. V was shortened by 0 bases and J by 6 bases, with 6 bases between the two germline ends. The length of the CDR3 is 13 residues. The CDR3 protein is CASSLAGDEKLFF. In nucleotides, the CDR3 is TGCGCCAGCAGCTTGGCGGGGGATGAAAAACTGTTTTTT.

CDR3 sequence reads: CASSQGLAVWNEQFF. DNA of the CDR3: TGCGCCAGCAGCCAAGGACTAGCGGTGTGGAATGAGCAGTTCTTC. The rearrangement uses TRBV4-3 and TRBJ2-1, with 9 bases lining up with TRBD2. CDR1 and CDR2 (germline): LGHNA, YSLEER. Losses at the gene ends were 1 base for V and 7 bases for J; bases not matched to a gene: 5. The CDR3 has 15 amino acids.

The chain employs TRBV28 and TRBJ2-6, with 7 bases identical to TRBD2. Per germline, CDR1 MDHEN and CDR2 SYDVKM. The CDR3 has 18 residues. Unmatched junction bases numbered 10, after V lost 5 bases and J lost 0 bases. DNA of the CDR3: TGTGCCAGCAGTCCGATAGCGGGTTCCAGCTCTGGGGCCAACGTCCTGACTTTC. This codes for CASSPIAGSSSGANVLTF. The complete variable domain, with remaining parts taken from reference TRBV28 and TRBJ2-6, reads DVKVTQSSRYLVKRTGEKVFLECVQDMDHENMFWYRQDPGLGLRLIYFSYDVKMKEKGDIPEGYSVSREKKERFSLILESASTNQTSMYLCASSPIAGSSSGANVLTFGAGSRLTVL.

The V call is TRBV2, the J call TRBJ1-5; possible D gene TRBD1, 6 bases. Trimming removed 3 bases at V and 5 bases at J, with 14 bases between. Germline V CDR1 and CDR2: SNHLY, FYNNEI. CDR3 size: 15 residues. CDR3 in DNA: TGTGCCAGCAGTGACCGGACAGCCATGTATCAGCCCCAGCATTTT. It specifies CASSDRTAMYQPQHF.

To note about this clone: This same CDR3 is encoded by further DNA sequences in the sample. The chain has TRBV6-1 and TRBJ2-7; 10 bases align to TRBD1. The CDR3 has 15 amino acids. Germline CDR1 reads MNHNS; CDR2 reads SASEGT. The V and J ends lost 0 bases and 2 bases, in that order; junction bases with no gene match: 1. In DNA, the CDR3 is TGTGCCAGCAGTGAAGCGGGGACAGGGGCCTACGAGCAGTACTTC. It specifies CASSEAGTGAYEQYF.

The chain links TRBV28 to TRBJ2-1, with 16 bases lining up with TRBD2. CDR1 is MDHEN and CDR2 is SYDVKM in the germline V gene. The CDR3 is 18 residues long. J gave up 9 bases and V 5 bases, and 13 bases lay outside the gene matches. Here the CDR3 DNA reads TGTGCCAGCAGTAAAACGCCGGGACTAGCGGGGGGGATGGTTGAGCAGTTCTTC. Its protein is CASSKTPGLAGGMVEQFF.

The chain joins TRBV15 to TRBJ2-2; D is possibly TRBD1 or TRBD2 (7 bases each). The CDR3 sequence is 15 residues long. Trimming took 0 bases from V and 10 from J, leaving 15 bases between them. CDR1 LNHNV and CDR2 YYDKDF come from the germline V gene (reference sequence). In DNA form, the CDR3 reads TGTGCCACCAGCAGAGATCTGGCAGGGGGGGAGGAGCTGTTTTTT. Its protein product is CATSRDLAGGEELFF.

The rearrangement links TRBV5-8 to TRBJ2-5; D is perhaps TRBD2 (6 bases). This CDR3 comprises 14 residues. The germline V and J ends were trimmed by 0 bases and 5 bases, with 11 bases remaining between them. The germline gives CDR1 SGHTS, CDR2 YDEGEE. Here the CDR3 DNA reads TGTGCCAGCAGCTTGGGAGGCGGAGGGGAGACCCAGTACTTC. This encodes CASSLGGGGETQYF.

V is TRBV6-6 and J is TRBJ1-3, with D maybe TRBD1 (5 bases). V dropped 4 bases and J dropped 16 bases, with 20 bases sitting between them. CDR1 is MNHNY and CDR2 is SVGAGI in the germline V gene (reference sequence). The CDR3 consists of 13 residues. The CDR3 DNA is TGTGCCAGCAGTTCCGGGACGCCACCAGGCAGTTATTTT. Amino acid sequence: CASSSGTPPGSYF.

The chain uses TRBV4-3 and TRBJ2-1; 7 bases align to TRBD2. This CDR3 spans 16 amino acids. Germline V lookup: CDR1 LGHNA, CDR2 YSLEER. V lost 5 bases, J lost 9 bases, and 16 bases stayed unmatched. The CDR3, as DNA: TGCGCCAGCAGCTCACGACTAGCCCCAAGTCGAGGTGAGCAGTTCTTC. Amino acid sequence: CASSSRLAPSRGEQFF.

V and J are TRBV28 and TRBJ2-2; D uncertain. Germline V lookup: CDR1 MDHEN, CDR2 SYDVKM. V was trimmed by 5 bases and J by 6 bases, leaving 13 bases between them. This CDR3 spans 14 amino acids. The CDR3 DNA follows: TGTGCCAGCAGTCCAAACAGAGCCGCCGGGGAGCTGTTTTTT. Translation gives CASSPNRAAGELFF.

Concerning this clone itself: The sample contains more than one DNA sequence encoding this CDR3. V is TRBV5-1 and J is TRBJ2-5; D is undetermined. Between the trimmed V and J ends, which lost 2 bases and 2 bases, there was a span of 7 bases. CDR3 length: 13 amino acids. CDR1 and CDR2 from the germline V gene are SGHRS and YFSETQ. CDR3 coding DNA: TGCGCCAGCAGCTTAATGGGACAAGAGACCCAGTACTTC. It specifies CASSLMGQETQYF.

This chain joins TRBV28 and TRBJ2-7; D may be TRBD1 or TRBD2 (6 bases each). The CDR3 consists of 19 residues. From germline, CDR1 is MDHEN and CDR2 SYDVKM. V lost 7 bases and J lost 3, with 31 bases in between. As DNA, the CDR3 is TGTGCCAGCACCTCGGGGGCGGGAAAGCGCCTGATCAACCACTACGAGCAGTACTTC. Its translation: CASTSGAGKRLINHYEQYF.

The V gene is TRBV18, the J gene TRBJ2-1; 8 bases map to TRBD2. CDR1 and CDR2 from the germline V gene are KGHSH and LQKENI. The CDR3 length is 15 residues. V was pared by 3 bases and J by 0 bases, with 1 base of the junction left unmatched. CDR3 loop: CASSPSGVSYNEQFF. The CDR3 coding sequence is TGTGCCAGCTCACCTAGCGGGGTCTCCTACAATGAGCAGTTCTTC.